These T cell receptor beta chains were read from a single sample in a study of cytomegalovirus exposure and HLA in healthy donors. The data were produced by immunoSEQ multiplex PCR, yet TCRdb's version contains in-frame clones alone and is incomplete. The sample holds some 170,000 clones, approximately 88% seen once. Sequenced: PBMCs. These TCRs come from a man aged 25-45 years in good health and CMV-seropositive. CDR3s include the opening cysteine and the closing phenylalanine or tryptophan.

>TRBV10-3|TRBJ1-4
CASRSGTENEKLFF
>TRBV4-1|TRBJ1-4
CASSQDSATNEKLFF
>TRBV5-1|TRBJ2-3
CASKATDTDTQYF
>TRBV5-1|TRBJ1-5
CASSFHRTGGNQPQHF
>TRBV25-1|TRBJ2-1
CASSERGTGGNNYNEQFF
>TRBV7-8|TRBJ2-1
CASSFTGGGREQFF
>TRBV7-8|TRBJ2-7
CASSLRLAGNYEQYF
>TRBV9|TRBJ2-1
CASSSRDSPYNEQFF
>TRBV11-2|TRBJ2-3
CASSRIAGDTDTQYF
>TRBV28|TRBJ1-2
CASSLFAGLGGYTF
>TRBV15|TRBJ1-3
CATSRAGSGNTIYF
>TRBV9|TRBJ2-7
CASSKGTRSYEQYF
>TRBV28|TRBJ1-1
CASSFGGGYTEAFF
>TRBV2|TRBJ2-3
CASSGLADTDTQYF
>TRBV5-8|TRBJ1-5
CASSTTIERWFNQPQHF
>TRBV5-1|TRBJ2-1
CASSLNPGQPNNEQFF